This entry is about one T cell receptor (beta chain). Its antigen is still unknown. This CDR3 is built from 15 residues. Germline V gives CDR1 PRHDT, CDR2 FYEKMQ (reference sequence). The V gene lost 8 bases and the J gene lost 0 bases, with 16 bases spanning the gap. This entry belongs to a study of cytomegalovirus exposure and HLA in healthy donors. Study-wide results and caveats: Most of the TCR beta V segments (in an earlier analysis) were productive either about 87% or about 30% of the time. Whilst most TCR sequences proved rare, a subset of public TCRs occurred across many donors. In vitro, three CMV-associated chains proved specific for CMV antigens.

Both 60 Vbeta primers and 13 Jbeta primers went into the PCR. The protocol was immunoSEQ multiplex PCR, while the TCRdb copy is restricted to in-frame clones and leaves out a portion. The data hold some 130,000 clones, with about 80% observed a single time. The TCR comes from a male donor in good health and CMV-seropositive. The material sequenced was PBMCs. The gene calls are TRBV13 and TRBJ1-2; possible D gene TRBD1, 5 bases. The CDR3 sequence: CASSLTELTNYGYTF. As DNA, the CDR3 is TGTGCCAGCTCCCTGACAGAATTGACTAACTATGGCTACACCTTC.